Sequencing of this T cell receptor (beta chain) was carried out in a study of blood T cell repertoires in COVID-19. This clone was found a few times. This CDR3 has 16 amino acids. Per germline, CDR1 SGHRS and CDR2 YFSETQ. V lost 0 bases to trimming and J lost 4 bases; unmatched junction nucleotides: 5. In the authors' methods: Reference gene primers were amplified, and this amplification served to estimate nucleated cell counts. Profiling relied on immunoSEQ multiplex PCR, and the TCRdb table lists in-frame clones only, not all of them. V and J calls and clone size are those listed in that table; D and trimming were worked out from the DNA. The table records approximately 76,000 clones, 70% to 75% of them present only once.

The sequenced material came from peripheral blood. The rearrangement links TRBV5-1 to TRBJ2-2, with 8 bases matching TRBD2. The TCR originated in an older woman with acute or convalescent COVID-19. In nucleotides, the CDR3 is TGCGCCAGCAGCTTGGCCCTCAGCGGGGGCACCGGGGAGCTGTTTTTT. Protein: CASSLALSGGTGELFF.